Listed below are T cell receptor beta chains from one sample, sequenced in a study of blood T cell repertoires in COVID-19. The repertoire was sequenced with immunoSEQ multiplex PCR; TCRdb's copy has only in-frame clones and lacks some. The sample lists 95,000 to 150,000 clones, around 82% occurring once. The specimen sequenced was peripheral blood. Receptor source: a human donor in a cohort sampled during active COVID-19. CDR3s include the opening cysteine and the closing phenylalanine or tryptophan. The order of the fields is J gene, V gene, D gene, clone size, CDR3 DNA, CDR3 protein. The D gene is left open where the match is weak. The size of a clone is reported for some rows only, either as once, few or many, or as a class for expanded clones.

J: TRBJ2-2
V: TRBV9
D: TRBD2
size: once
DNA: TGTGCCAGCAGCGTAGAACTAGCGAGGATGGGCACCGGGGAGCTGTTTTTT
CDR3: CASSVELARMGTGELFF

J: TRBJ2-5
V: TRBV3-1/TRBV3-2
D: .
size: .
DNA: TGTGCCAGCAGCCAAGACACTGCGGGAAGAGAGACCCAGTACTTC
CDR3: CASSQDTAGRETQYF

J: TRBJ2-5
V: TRBV7-2
D: TRBD1
size: .
DNA: TGTGCCAGCAGGAAACCGGACAGGGGAGAGACCCAGTACTTC
CDR3: CASRKPDRGETQYF

J: TRBJ2-7
V: TRBV5-1
D: .
size: .
DNA: TGCGCCAGCAGCCGGTCCCTCGGAGGGTTCAGCTCCTACGAGCAGTACTTC
CDR3: CASSRSLGGFSSYEQYF

J: TRBJ1-1
V: TRBV19
D: TRBD1
size: .
DNA: TGTGCCAGTAGTATCGGAGACAGGGGGAACACTGAAGCTTTCTTT
CDR3: CASSIGDRGNTEAFF

J: TRBJ2-7
V: TRBV28
D: TRBD1
size: .
DNA: TGTGCCAGCACCACAACCGGGACAGCCTACGAGCAGTACTTC
CDR3: CASTTTGTAYEQYF

J: TRBJ1-2
V: TRBV19
D: .
size: few
DNA: TGTGCCAGTAGTGGGAGGTCAGGCGGCTACACCTTC
CDR3: CASSGRSGGYTF

J: TRBJ1-1
V: TRBV2
D: .
size: .
DNA: TGTGCCAGCAGTGTGTGGGAGACTGAAGCTTTCTTT
CDR3: CASSVWETEAFF

J: TRBJ1-5
V: TRBV7-2
D: TRBD1
size: .
DNA: TGTGCCAGCAGCGTTTGGGACAGGGATCAGCCCCAGCATTTT
CDR3: CASSVWDRDQPQHF

J: TRBJ2-7
V: TRBV9
D: TRBD1
size: .
DNA: TGTGCCAGCAGCCGAGGACAGGGCTACGAGCAGTACTTC
CDR3: CASSRGQGYEQYF

J: TRBJ1-2
V: TRBV5-5
D: .
size: .
DNA: TGTGCCAGCAGCTTGTCCCAGCGAAGAGATAACTATGGCTACACCTTC
CDR3: CASSLSQRRDNYGYTF

J: TRBJ2-5
V: TRBV2
D: TRBD2
size: .
DNA: TGTGCCAGTCTTAGCGGGGGGGCCCGGGAGACCCAGTACTTC
CDR3: CASLSGGARETQYF

J: TRBJ2-1
V: TRBV6-5
D: .
size: .
DNA: TGTGCCTCCGCAACTGGGACTTATAATGAGCAGTTCTTC
CDR3: CASATGTYNEQFF

J: TRBJ1-3
V: TRBV5-1
D: .
size: .
DNA: TGCGCCAGCAGCTTGGCCGGGGGGGACACCATATATTTT
CDR3: CASSLAGGDTIYF

J: TRBJ2-7
V: TRBV9
D: .
size: .
DNA: TGTGCCAGCAGCGCCACCCCAGGGGTCGGGTACGAGCAGTACTTC
CDR3: CASSATPGVGYEQYF

J: TRBJ2-3
V: TRBV13
D: .
size: few
DNA: TGTGCCAGCAGCTTAGGGGGAGCAAAAACAGATACGCAGTATTTT
CDR3: CASSLGGAKTDTQYF

J: TRBJ2-7
V: TRBV6-1
D: .
size: once
DNA: TGTGCCAGCAGTGAGCCGGGACGCCCTTTGGGGGCTTTCTTC
CDR3: CASSEPGRPLGAFF

J: TRBJ2-2
V: TRBV4-3
D: TRBD1
size: .
DNA: TGCGCCAGCAGCCGAGCCCGGACAGGGGGGACCGGGGAGCTGTTTTTT
CDR3: CASSRARTGGTGELFF

J: TRBJ2-3
V: TRBV24-1
D: .
size: .
DNA: TGTGCCACCAGTGATTTCAAGGGGGGCACAGATACGCAGTATTTT
CDR3: CATSDFKGGTDTQYF

J: TRBJ2-7
V: TRBV5-1
D: TRBD1
size: .
DNA: TGCGCCAGCAGGGGGACAGGCCGTCGCGAGCAGTACTTC
CDR3: CASRGTGRREQYF

J: TRBJ2-7
V: TRBV2
D: TRBD1
size: .
DNA: TGTGCCAGCCTTAGAGTACAGGGGGCGTCTAAAAACGAGCAGTACTTC
CDR3: CASLRVQGASKNEQYF

J: TRBJ1-3
V: TRBV6-6
D: .
size: .
DNA: TGTGCCAGCACCAACTCTGGAAACACCATATATTTT
CDR3: CASTNSGNTIYF

J: TRBJ1-2
V: TRBV14
D: .
size: .
DNA: TGTGCCAGCAGCCAAGGCGGCAGGGCCCGTGGCTACACCTTC
CDR3: CASSQGGRARGYTF

J: TRBJ2-7
V: TRBV7-2
D: TRBD2
size: .
DNA: TGTGCCAGCAGCTTAGACAGCGGGGGGAAAGGGGACTTC
CDR3: CASSLDSGGKGDF

J: TRBJ2-5
V: TRBV5-1
D: .
size: once
DNA: TGCGCCAGCAGCGCCAGACGGGGGAGGGAGACCCAGTACTTC
CDR3: CASSARRGRETQYF

J: TRBJ2-2
V: TRBV6-9
D: .
size: .
DNA: TGTGCCAGCAGTTATTACCCCAGGACGAACACCGGGGAGCTGTTTTTT
CDR3: CASSYYPRTNTGELFF

J: TRBJ1-1
V: TRBV7-9
D: .
size: .
DNA: TGTGCCAGCAGCAGACTAGGGAACACTGAAGCTTTCTTT
CDR3: CASSRLGNTEAFF

J: TRBJ1-1
V: TRBV29-1
D: .
size: .
DNA: TGCAGCGTTGAAGGAGGGAACATGAACACTGAAGCTTTCTTT
CDR3: CSVEGGNMNTEAFF

J: TRBJ1-6
V: TRBV7-2
D: .
size: .
DNA: TGTGCCAGCAGCATGGGCCTTCAGGAACCCCTCCACTTT
CDR3: CASSMGLQEPLHF

J: TRBJ2-7
V: TRBV19
D: .
size: .
DNA: TGTGCCAGTAGTTCCAGGGTTGGGATCTACGAGCAGTACTTC
CDR3: CASSSRVGIYEQYF

J: TRBJ2-3
V: TRBV11-2
D: .
size: .
DNA: TGTGCCAGCAGCCCCGGGAGGCGGGGGCCATCTAGCACAGATACGCAGTATTTT
CDR3: CASSPGRRGPSSTDTQYF